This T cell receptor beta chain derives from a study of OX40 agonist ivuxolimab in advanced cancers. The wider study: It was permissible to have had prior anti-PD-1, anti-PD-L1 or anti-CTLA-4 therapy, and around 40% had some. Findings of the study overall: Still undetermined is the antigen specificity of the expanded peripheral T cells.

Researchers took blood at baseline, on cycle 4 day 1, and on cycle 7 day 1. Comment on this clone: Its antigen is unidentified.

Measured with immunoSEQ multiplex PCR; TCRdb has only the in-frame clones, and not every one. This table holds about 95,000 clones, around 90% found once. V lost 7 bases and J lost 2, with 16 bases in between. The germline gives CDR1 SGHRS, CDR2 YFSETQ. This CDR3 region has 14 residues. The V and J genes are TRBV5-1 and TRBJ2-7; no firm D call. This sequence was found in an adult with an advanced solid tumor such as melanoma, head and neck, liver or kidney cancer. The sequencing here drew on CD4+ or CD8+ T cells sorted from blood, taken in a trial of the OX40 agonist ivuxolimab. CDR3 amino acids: CASRSGRAPYEQYF. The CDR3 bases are TGCGCCAGCCGAAGTGGTCGGGCTCCCTACGAGCAGTACTTC.